What follows are 18 T cell receptor beta chains derived from one specimen sequenced in a study of PD-1 blockade in mismatch repair-deficient tumors. Profiling relied on immunoSEQ multiplex PCR, and the TCRdb table lists in-frame clones only, not all of them. The sample lists 40,000 to 60,000 clones, over 60% seen once, with around 3.5% in the top ten. Sequenced here: PBMCs, sampled before pembrolizumab treatment. Receptors originate from an adult with mismatch repair-deficient cancer.

The chain has TRBV7-2 and TRBJ2-1, with 9 positions matching TRBD2. Germline lookup yields CDR1 SGHTA and CDR2 FQGNSA. The CDR3 runs 18 residues. The V and J ends lost 1 base and 4 bases, in that order; junction bases with no gene match: 11. The CDR3 nucleotides are TGTGCCAGCAGCTTAGGGGACGCTAGCGGGGTGCTATACAATGAGCAGTTCTTC. Protein: CASSLGDASGVLYNEQFF.

This clone was seen repeatedly, ten times or more. The chain employs TRBV7-9 and TRBJ2-1; 7 nucleotides align to TRBD1. The CDR3 is made up of 15 amino acids. V lost 1 base, J lost 6 bases, and 6 bases stayed unmatched. CDR1 is SEHNR, CDR2 FQNEAQ, per germline (reference sequence). CDR3 protein: CASSLETGQPNEQFF. Written as DNA, the CDR3 is TGTGCCAGCAGCTTAGAGACAGGGCAACCCAATGAGCAGTTCTTC. Supplemented by reference TRBV7-9 and TRBJ2-1, the full variable domain reads DTGVSQNPRHKITKRGQNVTFRCDPISEHNRLYWYRQTLGQGPEFLTYFQNEAQLEKSRLLSDRFSAERPKGSFSTLEIQRTEQGDSAMYLCASSLETGQPNEQFFGPGTRLTVL.

The chain links TRBV19 to TRBJ1-2; no clear D. CDR3 length: 14 amino acids. Trimming took 3 bases from V and 2 from J, leaving 10 bases between them. Germline assignment: CDR1 LNHDA and CDR2 SQIVND (reference sequence). The CDR3, as DNA: TGTGCCAGTAGTATGAATGGTATCAACTATGGCTACACCTTC. Translated: CASSMNGINYGYTF.

The J gene is TRBJ1-1, the V gene TRBV27; 7 bases line up with TRBD1. From germline, CDR1 is MNHEY and CDR2 SMNVEV (reference sequence). Trimming at V came to 6 bases and at J to 2 bases, leaving 6 bases not matched to a gene. This CDR3 has 14 residues. The CDR3 reads CASSLRGQNTEAFF. Here the CDR3 DNA reads TGTGCCAGCAGCCTTAGGGGGCAAAACACTGAAGCTTTCTTT.

The V and J genes are TRBV9 and TRBJ2-3; D gene ambiguous. The CDR3 runs 13 residues. CDR1 is SGDLS, CDR2 YYNGEE, per germline. Trimming cost V 2 bases and J 5 bases, with 9 bases left between them. The CDR3 DNA sequence: TGTGCCAGCAGCGTGAGGCCTAGAGATACGCAGTATTTT. It codes for CASSVRPRDTQYF.

This clone was counted a single time. The chain combines TRBV7-7 with TRBJ2-2, with 8 bases lining up with TRBD2. The CDR3 is 14 residues long. Per the germline V gene, CDR1 is SSHAT and CDR2 is FNYEAQ (reference sequence). CDR3 nucleotides: TGTGCTAGCCGCCCTCCCGGGGGGGACGGGGAGCTGTTTTTT. It yields the protein CASRPPGGDGELFF.

V usage is TRBV5-5 and J usage is TRBJ2-5; 9 nucleotides align to TRBD2. This CDR3 contains 16 residues. Germline V gene lookup returns CDR1 SGHKS and CDR2 YYEKEE (reference sequence). V was pared by 4 bases and J by 1 base, with 8 bases of the junction left unmatched. CDR3 sequence (DNA): TGTGCCAGCAGCCCAAGCGGGAGGAAATCCCAAGAGACCCAGTACTTC. Translated: CASSPSGRKSQETQYF.

The chain couples TRBV4-1 to TRBJ1-5; no clear D gene. Trimming stripped 0 bases from V and 3 bases from J, with 18 bases between. The CDR3 has 18 residues. From germline, CDR1 is MGHRA and CDR2 YSYEKL. The CDR3 here is CASSQDFGLRAINQPQHF. The CDR3 nucleotides are TGCGCCAGCAGCCAAGATTTCGGGCTGCGAGCGATCAATCAGCCCCAGCATTTT.

V and J are TRBV18 and TRBJ2-1, with D perhaps assigned TRBD1 or TRBD2 (5 bases each). Looked up from germline, CDR1 is KGHSH and CDR2 is LQKENI. V gave up 3 bases and J gave up 5 bases, with 8 bases separating them. The CDR3 consists of 13 residues. The CDR3 protein is CASSPGANNEQFF. CDR3 bases: TGTGCCAGCTCACCCGGGGCCAACAATGAGCAGTTCTTC.

This rearrangement joins TRBV14 to TRBJ2-5; D perhaps matches TRBD1 (5 bases). The V end was cut by 0 bases, the J end by 2 bases, with 13 bases between. The CDR3 sequence is 16 residues long. Looked up from germline, CDR1 is SGHDN and CDR2 is FVKESK. The CDR3 DNA reads TGTGCCAGCAGCCAAGAGGCAGGGTATGAACAAGAGACCCAGTACTTC. As protein: CASSQEAGYEQETQYF.

The chain uses TRBV27 and TRBJ2-7; 7 positions match TRBD1. The CDR3 extends over 14 amino acids. J was trimmed by 3 bases and V by 6 bases; bases with no gene match: 8. Germline CDR1 is MNHEY and CDR2 is SMNVEV (reference sequence). The CDR3 nucleotides read TGTGCCAGCAGAAAACAGGGGAATCTCTACGAGCAGTACTTC. Its translation: CASRKQGNLYEQYF.

V usage is TRBV4-2 and J usage is TRBJ2-1; perhaps TRBD1 as D (5 bases). CDR1 is LGHNA, CDR2 YNFKEQ, per germline. The CDR3 is 13 amino acids. Trimming left V 1 base short and J 6 bases short, with 7 bases between. CDR3 sequence reads: CASSQGQSNEQFF. CDR3 nucleotides: TGTGCCAGCAGCCAAGGACAGTCCAATGAGCAGTTCTTC.

The chain couples TRBV27 to TRBJ1-4; the D is unclear. The germline gives CDR1 MNHEY, CDR2 SMNVEV (reference sequence). Deletions cut 2 bases from V and 8 bases from J, with 18 bases between. The CDR3 extends over 16 amino acids. CDR3 region: CASSLGGRVGEEKLFF. CDR3 in DNA: TGTGCCAGCAGTTTAGGAGGAAGGGTCGGGGAGGAAAAACTGTTTTTT.

This sequence joins TRBV25-1 and TRBJ2-5; 8 bases match TRBD1. CDR3 length: 14 residues. V lost 5 bases and J lost 3; bases outside the gene matches: 5. Germline CDR1 is MGHDK and CDR2 is SYGVNS. CDR3 nucleotides: TGTGCCAGCAGTAGGCAGGGGGCCGAAGAGACCCAGTACTTC. Translating it yields CASSRQGAEETQYF.

This clone has a handful of counts. The chain has TRBV9 and TRBJ1-1; D may be TRBD1 (5 bases). The CDR3 extends over 13 amino acids. Trimming removed 3 bases at V and 8 bases at J, with 14 bases between. Germline CDR1 reads SGDLS; CDR2 reads YYNGEE. CDR3 residues: CASSGGGGGEAFF. The CDR3 nucleotides are TGTGCCAGCAGCGGGGGCGGGGGAGGAGAAGCTTTCTTT.

The chain has TRBV7-9 and TRBJ2-7; TRBD2 matches at 12 bases. This CDR3 has 16 amino acids. The V and J ends lost 5 bases and 7 bases, in that order; junction bases with no gene match: 12. Germline V gene lookup returns CDR1 SEHNR and CDR2 FQNEAQ (reference sequence). CDR3 DNA sequence: TGTGCCAGCAGCCCCACGGGACTAGCGGGTCCCAGGGAGCAGTACTTC. Amino acid sequence: CASSPTGLAGPREQYF.

This clone came up once. The gene calls are TRBV7-2 and TRBJ1-1, with D perhaps TRBD1 (5 bases). This CDR3 comprises 12 residues. V dropped 5 bases and J dropped 11 bases, with 15 bases sitting between them. Germline V gene sequence: CDR1 SGHTA, CDR2 FQGNSA. CDR3 in amino acids: CASSKDAGRAFF. CDR3 bases: TGTGCCAGCAGCAAAGATGCAGGGAGGGCTTTCTTT.

The V call is TRBV6-5, the J call TRBJ2-3; 8 bases are shared with TRBD2. The ends lost 6 bases at V and 5 bases at J; junction bases unmatched: 7. The CDR3 contains 14 residues. In germline, CDR1 is MNHEY, CDR2 SVGAGI. The CDR3 DNA reads TGTGCCAGCAGAAGAGCGGGAGTTGAAGATACGCAGTATTTT. This sequence encodes CASRRAGVEDTQYF.